This note documents a single T cell receptor (beta chain) sequence. What it recognizes is unknown. This specimen comes from a study of T cell responses to AZD1222 COVID-19 vaccine. Whole-study findings and limits: Close to half of all spike-specific TCRs reportedly target regions of the variants that are unmutated. White British donors predominated, females outnumbered males, and clonal diversity was possibly underestimated.

The protocol was immunoSEQ multiplex PCR, while the TCRdb copy is restricted to in-frame clones and leaves out a portion. The sample records over 150,000 clones, 94% being singletons. Germline CDR1 and CDR2: SNHLY and FYNNEI. V was cut by 2 bases and J by 0 bases, with 5 bases left in between. The CDR3 is 14 residues long. This chain links TRBV2 with TRBJ1-5; no clear D. The clonotype originates from an adult who received the AZD1222 COVID-19 vaccine. Sample: peripheral blood, taken 28 days after the second AZD1222 dose. CDR3 nucleotide sequence: TGTGCCAGCAGTGAACAGTATAGCAATCAGCCCCAGCATTTT. Residues: CASSEQYSNQPQHF. The full variable domain, completed using reference TRBV2 and TRBJ1-5, is EPEVTQTPSHQVTQMGQEVILRCVPISNHLYFYWYRQILGQKVEFLVSFYNNEISEKSEIFDDQFSVERPDGSNFTLKIRSTKLEDSAMYFCASSEQYSNQPQHFGDGTRLSIL.